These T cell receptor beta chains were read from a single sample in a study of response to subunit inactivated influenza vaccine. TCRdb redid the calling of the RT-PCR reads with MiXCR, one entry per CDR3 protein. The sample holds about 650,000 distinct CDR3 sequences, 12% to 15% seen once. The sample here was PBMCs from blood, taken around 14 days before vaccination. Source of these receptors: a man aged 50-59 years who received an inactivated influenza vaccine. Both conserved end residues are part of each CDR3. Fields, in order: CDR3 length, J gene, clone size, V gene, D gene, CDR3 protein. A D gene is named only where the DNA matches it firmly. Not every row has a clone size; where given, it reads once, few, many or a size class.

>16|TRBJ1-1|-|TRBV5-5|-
CASRGALNHMNTEAFF
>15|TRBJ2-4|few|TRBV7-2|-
CASSLAGQAKNIQYF
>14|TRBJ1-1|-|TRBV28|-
CASTLGTWNTEAFF
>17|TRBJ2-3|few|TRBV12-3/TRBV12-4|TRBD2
CASSAPGSGVGTDTQYF
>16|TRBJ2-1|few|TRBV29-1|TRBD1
CSVTLTGSPSYNEQFF
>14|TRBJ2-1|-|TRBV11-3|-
CASSSTVAANEQFF
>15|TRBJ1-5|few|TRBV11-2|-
CASSLGGVGNQPQHF
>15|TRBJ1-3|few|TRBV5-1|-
CASRGTGISGNTIYF
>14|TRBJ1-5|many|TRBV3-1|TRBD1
CASSQAGGSQPQHF
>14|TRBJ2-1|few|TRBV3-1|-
CASSQSVQGNEQFF
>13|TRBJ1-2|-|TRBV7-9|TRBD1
CASSLTGRDGYTF
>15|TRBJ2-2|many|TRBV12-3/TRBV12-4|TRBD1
CASRSGTGVAGELFF
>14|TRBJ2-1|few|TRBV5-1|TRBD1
CASSHRDRGHEQFF
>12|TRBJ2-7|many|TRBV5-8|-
CASSFPTGEQYF
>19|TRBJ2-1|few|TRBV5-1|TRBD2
CASSPGLAGAGGSYNEQFF
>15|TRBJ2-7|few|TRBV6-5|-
CASSYSHDSSYEQYF
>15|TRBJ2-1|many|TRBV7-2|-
CASSLVWSPDNEQFF
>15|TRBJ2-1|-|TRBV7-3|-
CASSLFGGPDNEQFF
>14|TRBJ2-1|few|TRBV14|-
CASSQGTRDREQFF
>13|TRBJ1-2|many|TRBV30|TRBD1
CAWRPQGRYGYTF
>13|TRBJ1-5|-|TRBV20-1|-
CSASDGSNQPQHF
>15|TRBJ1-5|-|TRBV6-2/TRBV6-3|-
CASSILFDGNQPQHF
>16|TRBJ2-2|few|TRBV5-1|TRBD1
CASSSGQAMNTGELFF
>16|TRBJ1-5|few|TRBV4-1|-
CASSQKPGVDNQPQHF
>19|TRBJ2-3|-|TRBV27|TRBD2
CASSLKGLAGGWSIDTQYF
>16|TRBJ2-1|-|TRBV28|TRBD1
CASSVTGSFPRNEQFF
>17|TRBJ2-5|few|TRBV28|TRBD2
CASSLLADDDHQETQYF
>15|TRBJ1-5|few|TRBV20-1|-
CSAQRGGDGNQPQHF
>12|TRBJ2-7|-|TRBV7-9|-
CASSFLPYEQYF
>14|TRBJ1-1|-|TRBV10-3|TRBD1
CAISGSGGATEAFF
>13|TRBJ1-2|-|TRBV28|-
CASRSPDGYGYTF
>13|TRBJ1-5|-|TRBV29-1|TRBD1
CSVRGGYNQPQHF
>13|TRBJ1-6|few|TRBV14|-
CASAGHNDSPLHF
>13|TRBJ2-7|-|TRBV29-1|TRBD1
CSANGQGELEQYF
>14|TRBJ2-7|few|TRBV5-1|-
CASSFGPSSYEQYF
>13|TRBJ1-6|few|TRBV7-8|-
CASSSRENSPLHF
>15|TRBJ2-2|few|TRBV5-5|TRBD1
CASSLRGGDTGELFF
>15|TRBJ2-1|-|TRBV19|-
CAAGAMGGPYNEQFF
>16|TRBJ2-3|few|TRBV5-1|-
CASSLRTDRLTDTQYF
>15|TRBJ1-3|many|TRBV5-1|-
CASSPRSGPGNTIYF
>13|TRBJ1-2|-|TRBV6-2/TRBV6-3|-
CASSYSAGFGYTF
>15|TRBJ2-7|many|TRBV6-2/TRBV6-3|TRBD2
CASSYDGGTIYEQYF
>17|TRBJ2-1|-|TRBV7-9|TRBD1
CASSRLPGQNSYNEQFF
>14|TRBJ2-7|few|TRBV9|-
CASSQGTDGGEQYF
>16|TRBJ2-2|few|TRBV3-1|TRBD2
CASSGAPSGESGELFF